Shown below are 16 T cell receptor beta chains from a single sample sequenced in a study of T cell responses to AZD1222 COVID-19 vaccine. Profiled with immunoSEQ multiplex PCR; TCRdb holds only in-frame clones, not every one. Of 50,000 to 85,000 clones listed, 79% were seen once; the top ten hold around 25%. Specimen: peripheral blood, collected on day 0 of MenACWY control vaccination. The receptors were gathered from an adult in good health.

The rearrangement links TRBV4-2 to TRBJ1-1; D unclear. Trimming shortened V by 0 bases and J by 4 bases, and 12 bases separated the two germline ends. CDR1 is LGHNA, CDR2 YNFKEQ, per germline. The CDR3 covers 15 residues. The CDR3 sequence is CASSQDPDPSTEAFF. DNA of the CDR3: TGTGCCAGCAGCCAAGACCCAGACCCGAGCACTGAAGCTTTCTTT.

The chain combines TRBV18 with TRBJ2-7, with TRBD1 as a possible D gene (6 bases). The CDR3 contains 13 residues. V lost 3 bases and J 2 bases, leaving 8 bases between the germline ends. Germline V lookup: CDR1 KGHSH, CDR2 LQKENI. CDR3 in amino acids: CASSPPGAYEQYF. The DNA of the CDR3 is TGTGCCAGCTCACCCCCAGGGGCCTACGAGCAGTACTTC.

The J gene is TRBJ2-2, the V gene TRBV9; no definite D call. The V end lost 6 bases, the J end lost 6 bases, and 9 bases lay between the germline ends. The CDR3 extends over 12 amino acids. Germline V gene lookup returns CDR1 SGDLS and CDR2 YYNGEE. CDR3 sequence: CASISFSGELFF. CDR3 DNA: TGTGCCAGCATCTCCTTCTCCGGGGAGCTGTTTTTT.

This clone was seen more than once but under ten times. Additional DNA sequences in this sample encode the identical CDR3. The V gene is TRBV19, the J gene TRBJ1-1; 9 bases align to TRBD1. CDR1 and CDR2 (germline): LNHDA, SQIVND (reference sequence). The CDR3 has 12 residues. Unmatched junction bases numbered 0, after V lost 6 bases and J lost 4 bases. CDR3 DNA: TGTGCCAGTAGGACAGGGGGCACTGAAGCTTTCTTT. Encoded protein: CASRTGGTEAFF.

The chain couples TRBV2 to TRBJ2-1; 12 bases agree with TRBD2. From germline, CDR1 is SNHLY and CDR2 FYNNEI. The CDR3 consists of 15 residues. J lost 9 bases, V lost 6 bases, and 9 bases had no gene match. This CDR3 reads CASRTSGSVDLEQFF. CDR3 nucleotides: TGTGCCAGCAGGACTAGCGGGAGTGTCGACCTTGAGCAGTTCTTC. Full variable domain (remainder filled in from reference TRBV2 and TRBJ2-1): EPEVTQTPSHQVTQMGQEVILRCVPISNHLYFYWYRQILGQKVEFLVSFYNNEISEKSEIFDDQFSVERPDGSNFTLKIRSTKLEDSAMYFCASRTSGSVDLEQFFGPGTRLTVL.

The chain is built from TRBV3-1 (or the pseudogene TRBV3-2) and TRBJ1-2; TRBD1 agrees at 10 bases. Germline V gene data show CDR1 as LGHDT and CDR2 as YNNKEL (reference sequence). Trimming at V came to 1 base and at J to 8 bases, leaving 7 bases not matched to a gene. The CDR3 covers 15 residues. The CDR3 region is CASSQGQGATGGYTF. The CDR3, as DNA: TGTGCCAGCAGCCAAGGACAGGGGGCGACCGGAGGCTACACCTTC.

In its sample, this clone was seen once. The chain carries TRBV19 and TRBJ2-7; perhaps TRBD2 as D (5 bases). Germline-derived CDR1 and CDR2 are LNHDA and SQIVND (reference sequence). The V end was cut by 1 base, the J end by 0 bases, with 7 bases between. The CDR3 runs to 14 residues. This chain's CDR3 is CASSIGGSSYEQYF. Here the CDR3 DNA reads TGTGCCAGTAGTATAGGAGGGAGCTCCTACGAGCAGTACTTC.

The CDR3 here is CASSLGSDGGYTF. The CDR3 DNA follows: TGTGCCAGCAGCTTAGGGTCCGACGGTGGCTACACCTTC. This chain uses TRBV7-9 with TRBJ1-2; D gene ambiguous. Germline V gene data show CDR1 as SEHNR and CDR2 as FQNEAQ (reference sequence). V lost 1 base and J lost 7, with 10 bases in between. This CDR3 contains 13 residues. Supplemented by reference TRBV7-9 and TRBJ1-2, the full variable domain reads DTGVSQNPRHKITKRGQNVTFRCDPISEHNRLYWYRQTLGQGPEFLTYFQNEAQLEKSRLLSDRFSAERPKGSFSTLEIQRTEQGDSAMYLCASSLGSDGGYTFGSGTRLTVV.

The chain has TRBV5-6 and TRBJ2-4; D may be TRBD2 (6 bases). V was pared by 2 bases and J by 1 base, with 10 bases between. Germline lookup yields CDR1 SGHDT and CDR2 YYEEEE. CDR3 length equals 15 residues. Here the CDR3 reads CASSFNRGAKNIQYF. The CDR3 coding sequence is TGTGCCAGCAGCTTTAACCGGGGGGCCAAAAACATTCAGTACTTC.

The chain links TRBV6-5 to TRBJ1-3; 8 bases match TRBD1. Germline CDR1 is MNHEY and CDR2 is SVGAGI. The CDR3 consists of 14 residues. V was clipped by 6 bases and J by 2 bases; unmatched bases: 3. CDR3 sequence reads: CASRDRAAGNTIYF. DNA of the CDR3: TGTGCCAGCAGGGACAGGGCGGCTGGAAACACCATATATTTT.

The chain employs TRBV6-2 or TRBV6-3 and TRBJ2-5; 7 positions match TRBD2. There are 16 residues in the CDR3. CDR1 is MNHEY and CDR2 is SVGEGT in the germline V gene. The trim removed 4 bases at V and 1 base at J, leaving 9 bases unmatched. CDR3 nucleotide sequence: TGTGCCAGCAGTTTGGGGCTAGCGGATTCCCAAGAGACCCAGTACTTC. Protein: CASSLGLADSQETQYF.

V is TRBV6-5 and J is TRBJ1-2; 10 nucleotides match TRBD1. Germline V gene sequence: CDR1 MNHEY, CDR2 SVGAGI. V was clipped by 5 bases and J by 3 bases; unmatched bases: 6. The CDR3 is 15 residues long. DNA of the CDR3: TGTGCCAGCAGTCCCGGGACAGGGGATCACTATGGCTACACCTTC. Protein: CASSPGTGDHYGYTF.

The CDR3 reads CASSPLATGGQIEQYF. The CDR3 region has the DNA TGTGCCAGCTCACCACTTGCCACCGGGGGCCAAATCGAGCAGTACTTC. The chain carries TRBV18 and TRBJ2-7; D is tentatively TRBD1 or TRBD2 (6 bases each). Germline values: CDR1 KGHSH, CDR2 LQKENI. The CDR3 is made up of 16 amino acids. The germline V and J ends were trimmed by 1 base and 6 bases, with 19 bases remaining between them.

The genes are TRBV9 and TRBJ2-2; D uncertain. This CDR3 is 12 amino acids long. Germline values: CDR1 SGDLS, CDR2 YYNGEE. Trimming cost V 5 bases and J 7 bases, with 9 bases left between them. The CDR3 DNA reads TGTGCCAGCAGTAGGGTGAACGGGGAGCTGTTTTTT. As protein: CASSRVNGELFF.

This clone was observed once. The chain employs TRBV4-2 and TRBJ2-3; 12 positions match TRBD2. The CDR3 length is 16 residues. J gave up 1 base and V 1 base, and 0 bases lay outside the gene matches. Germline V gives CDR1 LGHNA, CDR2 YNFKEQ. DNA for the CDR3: TGTGCCAGCAGCCAAGGGACTAGCGGGGGCACAGATACGCAGTATTTT. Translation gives CASSQGTSGGTDTQYF.

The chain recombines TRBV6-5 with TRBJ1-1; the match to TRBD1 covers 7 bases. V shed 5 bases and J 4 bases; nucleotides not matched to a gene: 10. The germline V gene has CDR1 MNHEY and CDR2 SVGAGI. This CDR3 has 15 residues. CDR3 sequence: CASSPRGSRVTEAFF. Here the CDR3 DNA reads TGTGCCAGCAGTCCCAGGGGGTCTCGGGTCACTGAAGCTTTCTTT.